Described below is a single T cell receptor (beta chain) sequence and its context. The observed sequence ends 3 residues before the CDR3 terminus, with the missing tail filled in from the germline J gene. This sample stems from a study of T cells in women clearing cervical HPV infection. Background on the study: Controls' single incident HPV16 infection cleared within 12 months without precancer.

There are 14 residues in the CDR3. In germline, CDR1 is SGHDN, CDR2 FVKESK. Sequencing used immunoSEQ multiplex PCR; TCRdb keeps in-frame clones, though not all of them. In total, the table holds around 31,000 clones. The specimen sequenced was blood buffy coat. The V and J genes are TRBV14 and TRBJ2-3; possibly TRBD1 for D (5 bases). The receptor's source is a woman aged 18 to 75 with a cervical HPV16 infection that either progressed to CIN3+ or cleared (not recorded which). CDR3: CASSPRQFQETQYF. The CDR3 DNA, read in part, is TGTGCCAGCAGCCCACGACAGTTCCAAGAGACG.